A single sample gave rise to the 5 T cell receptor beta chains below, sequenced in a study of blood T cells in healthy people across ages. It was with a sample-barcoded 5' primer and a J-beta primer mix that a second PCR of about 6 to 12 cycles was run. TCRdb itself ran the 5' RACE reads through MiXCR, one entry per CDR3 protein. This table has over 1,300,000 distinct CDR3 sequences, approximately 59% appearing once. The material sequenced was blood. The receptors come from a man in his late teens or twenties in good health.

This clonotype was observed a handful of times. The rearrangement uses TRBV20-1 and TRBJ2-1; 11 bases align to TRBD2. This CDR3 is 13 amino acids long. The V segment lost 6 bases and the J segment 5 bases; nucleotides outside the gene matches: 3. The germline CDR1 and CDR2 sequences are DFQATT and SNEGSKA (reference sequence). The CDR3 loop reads CSARLAGHNEQFF. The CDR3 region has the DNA TGCAGTGCCAGACTAGCGGGGCACAATGAGCAGTTCTTC.

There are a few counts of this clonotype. The CDR3 DNA sequence: TGTGCCATCAGTGAGTCCCCGAATACAGGGACTGTCTATGGCTACACCTTC. Its translation is CAISESPNTGTVYGYTF. V is TRBV10-3 and J is TRBJ1-2; a weak D match, TRBD1 (6 bases). Germline CDR1 and CDR2: ENHRY and SYGVKD. The CDR3 spans 17 residues. The ends were cut back, 0 bases at V and 4 bases at J, with 18 bases in the middle.

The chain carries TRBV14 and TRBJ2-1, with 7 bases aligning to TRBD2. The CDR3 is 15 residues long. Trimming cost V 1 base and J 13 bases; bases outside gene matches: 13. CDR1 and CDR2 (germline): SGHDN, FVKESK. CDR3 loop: CASSQVLSAGETQFF. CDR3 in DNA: TGTGCCAGCAGCCAAGTTCTCTCGGCGGGAGAGACCCAGTTCTTC.

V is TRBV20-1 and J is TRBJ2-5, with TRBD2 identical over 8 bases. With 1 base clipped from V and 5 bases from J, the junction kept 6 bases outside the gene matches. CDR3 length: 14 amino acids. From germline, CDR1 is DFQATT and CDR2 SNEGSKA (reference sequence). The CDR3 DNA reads TGCAGTGCTAGAGTGGGACTAGGAGGCGAGACCCAGTACTTC. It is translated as CSARVGLGGETQYF.

CDR3 in DNA: TGTGCCAGCAGTGAGGGACAGGGTTTTATTGTAGGGATGTCGAAGACCCAGTACTTC. Its translation: CASSEGQGFIVGMSKTQYF. This chain connects TRBV25-1 to TRBJ2-5; TRBD1 matches 9 bases. After removal of 3 bases from V and 6 bases from J, the junction contained 20 bases not matched to a gene. Germline values: CDR1 MGHDK, CDR2 SYGVNS. The length of the CDR3 is 19 residues. Based on the CDR3 plus reference TRBV25-1 and TRBJ2-5, the full variable domain is EADIYQTPRYLVIGTGKKITLECSQTMGHDKMYWYQQDPGMELHLIHYSYGVNSTEKGDLSSESTVSRIRTEHFPLTLESARPSHTSQYLCASSEGQGFIVGMSKTQYFGPGTRLLVL.